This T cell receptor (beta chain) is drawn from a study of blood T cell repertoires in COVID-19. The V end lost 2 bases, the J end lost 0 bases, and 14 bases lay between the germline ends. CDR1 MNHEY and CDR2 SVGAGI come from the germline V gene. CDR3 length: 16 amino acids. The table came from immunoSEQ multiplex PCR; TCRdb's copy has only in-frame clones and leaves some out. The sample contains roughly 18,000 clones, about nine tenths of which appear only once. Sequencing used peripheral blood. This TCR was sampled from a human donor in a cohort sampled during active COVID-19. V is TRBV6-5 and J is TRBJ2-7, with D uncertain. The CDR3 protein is CASSYVAFSSSYEQYF. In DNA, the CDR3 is TGTGCCAGCAGTTACGTCGCCTTTTCGAGCTCCTACGAGCAGTACTTC.